This TCR beta chain was sequenced for a study of beta chain features in type 1 diabetes. General study points: Sequencing of cDNA might inflate the share of cells that strongly express TCR. VDJ junctions sequenced from type 1 diabetes patients showed fewer insertions and more deletions.

This CDR3 region has 15 residues. CDR1 is SGHAT, CDR2 FQDESV, per germline (reference sequence). Trimming took off 3 bases at V and 1 base at J, with 11 bases between the two ends. Isolated RNA was reverse transcribed in full, so expressed TCRB transcripts were sequenced. A few million reads were obtained on average from naive, central memory and regulatory T cell samples. Assay used: immunoSEQ multiplex PCR; TCRdb lists only in-frame clones, some missing. Of around 430,000 clones detected, 25% to 35% appear once; the ten largest clones hold more than 0.055%. Of note for this clone: Its antigen is not known.

The sequence was obtained from a man aged 18 to 30 in good health. The genes are TRBV11-1 and TRBJ2-3, with D possibly matching TRBD2 (6 bases). The material sequenced was naive CD4+ T cells from blood. The CDR3 DNA follows: TGTGCCAGCAGCTTCGGGAGATTCGGCACAGATACGCAGTATTTT. It yields the protein CASSFGRFGTDTQYF.